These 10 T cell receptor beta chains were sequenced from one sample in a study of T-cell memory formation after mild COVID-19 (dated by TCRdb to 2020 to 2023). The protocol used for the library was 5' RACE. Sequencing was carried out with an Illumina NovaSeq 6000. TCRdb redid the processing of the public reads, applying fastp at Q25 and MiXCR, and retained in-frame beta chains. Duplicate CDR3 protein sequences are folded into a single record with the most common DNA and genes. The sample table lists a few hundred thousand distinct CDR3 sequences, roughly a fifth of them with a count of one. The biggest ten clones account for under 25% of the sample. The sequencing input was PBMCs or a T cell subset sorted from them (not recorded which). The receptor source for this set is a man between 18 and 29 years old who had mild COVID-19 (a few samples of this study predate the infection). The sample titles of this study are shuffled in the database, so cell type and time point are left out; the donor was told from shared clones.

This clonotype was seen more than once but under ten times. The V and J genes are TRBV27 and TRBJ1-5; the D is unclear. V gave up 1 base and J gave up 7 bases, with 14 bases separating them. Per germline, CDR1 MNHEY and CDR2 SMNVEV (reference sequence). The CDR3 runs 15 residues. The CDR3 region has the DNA TGTGCCAGCAGTTTATTGCCCCCTTGGGGACAGCCCCAGCATTTT. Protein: CASSLLPPWGQPQHF.

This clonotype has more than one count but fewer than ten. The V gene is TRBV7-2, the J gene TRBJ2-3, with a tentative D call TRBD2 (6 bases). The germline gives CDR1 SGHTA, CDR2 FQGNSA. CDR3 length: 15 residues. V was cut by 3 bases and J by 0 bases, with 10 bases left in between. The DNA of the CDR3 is TGTGCCAGCAGCTTTGCGCGGGGTAGCACAGATACGCAGTATTTT. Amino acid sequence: CASSFARGSTDTQYF. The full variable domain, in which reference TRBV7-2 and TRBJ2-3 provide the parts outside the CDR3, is GAGVSQSPSNKVTEKGKDVELRCDPISGHTALYWYRQSLGQGLEFLIYFQGNSAPDKSGLPSDRFSAERTGGSVSTLTIQRTQQEDSAVYLCASSFARGSTDTQYFGPGTRLTVL.

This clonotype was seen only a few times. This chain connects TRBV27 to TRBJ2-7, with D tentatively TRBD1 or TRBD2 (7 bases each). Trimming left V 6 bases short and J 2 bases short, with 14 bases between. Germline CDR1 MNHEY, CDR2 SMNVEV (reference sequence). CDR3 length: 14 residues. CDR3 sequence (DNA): TGTGCCAGCAGAGGGCCAGGGGGGGCCTACGAGCAGTACTTC. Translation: CASRGPGGAYEQYF.

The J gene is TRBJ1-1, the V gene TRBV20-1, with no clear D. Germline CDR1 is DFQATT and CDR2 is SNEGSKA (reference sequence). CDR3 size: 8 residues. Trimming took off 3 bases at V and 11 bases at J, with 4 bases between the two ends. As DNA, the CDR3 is TGCAGTGCTAGTTACGCTTTCTTT. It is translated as CSASYAFF.

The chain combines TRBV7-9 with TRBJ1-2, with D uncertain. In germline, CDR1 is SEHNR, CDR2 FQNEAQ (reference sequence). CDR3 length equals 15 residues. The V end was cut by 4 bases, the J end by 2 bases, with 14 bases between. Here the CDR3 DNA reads TGTGCCAGCAGCTCTCCCCGGGAATCCAACTATGGCTACACCTTC. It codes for CASSSPRESNYGYTF.

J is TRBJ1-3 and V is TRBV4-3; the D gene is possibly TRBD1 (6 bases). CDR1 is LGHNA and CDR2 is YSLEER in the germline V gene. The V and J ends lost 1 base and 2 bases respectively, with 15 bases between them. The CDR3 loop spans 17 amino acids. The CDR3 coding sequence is TGCGCCAGCAGCCAAGGATGGGGGGGCGCGACTGGAAACACCATATATTTT. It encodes CASSQGWGGATGNTIYF.

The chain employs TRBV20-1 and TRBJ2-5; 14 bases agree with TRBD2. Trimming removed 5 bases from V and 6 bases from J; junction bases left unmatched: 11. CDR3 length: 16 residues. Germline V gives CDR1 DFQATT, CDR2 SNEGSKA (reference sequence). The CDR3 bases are TGCAGTGCTTCGACTAGCGGGAGGGCCGGGAGAAAGACCCAGTACTTC. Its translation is CSASTSGRAGRKTQYF.

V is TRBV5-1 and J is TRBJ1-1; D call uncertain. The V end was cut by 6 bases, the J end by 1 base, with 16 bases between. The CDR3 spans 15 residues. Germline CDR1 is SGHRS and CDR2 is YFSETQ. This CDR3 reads CASNVGPWRNTEAFF. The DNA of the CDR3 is TGCGCCAGCAATGTTGGACCCTGGAGGAACACTGAAGCTTTCTTT.

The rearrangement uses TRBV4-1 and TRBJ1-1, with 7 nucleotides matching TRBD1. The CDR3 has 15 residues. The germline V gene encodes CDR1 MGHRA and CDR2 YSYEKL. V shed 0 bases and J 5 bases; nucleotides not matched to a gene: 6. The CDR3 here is CASSQDKTGRTEAFF. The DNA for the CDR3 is TGCGCCAGCAGCCAAGATAAGACAGGGAGGACTGAAGCTTTCTTT.

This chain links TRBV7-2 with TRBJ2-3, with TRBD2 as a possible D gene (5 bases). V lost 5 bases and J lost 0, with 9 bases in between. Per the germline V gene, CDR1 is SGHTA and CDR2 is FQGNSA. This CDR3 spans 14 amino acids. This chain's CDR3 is CASSHGLSTDTQYF. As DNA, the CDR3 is TGTGCCAGCAGCCATGGACTGAGCACAGATACGCAGTATTTT.